The 22 T cell receptor beta chains given below trace back to one sample, sequenced in a study of T cell clonotyping in hematopoietic cell transplantation. The time point: recipient sample about 28 days before transplant, after cytoreduction. The assay was immunoSEQ multiplex PCR, and TCRdb's table has in-frame clones only and misses some. The sample lists tens of thousands of clones; about 90% were seen once. Sequencing was performed on peripheral blood mononuclear cells, taken before stem cell transplant. The receptor set was obtained from a man aged 18 to 30 with biphenotypic leukemia. Some clones in this sample may be carry-over from other donors' samples.

J is TRBJ1-2 and V is TRBV7-8; possible D gene TRBD1, 5 bases. Germline V gene sequence: CDR1 SGHVS, CDR2 FQNEAQ. With 3 bases removed from V and 6 bases from J, the gap between germline ends came to 14 bases. This CDR3 region has 14 residues. CDR3 residues: CASSFSDSSHGYTF. In DNA form, the CDR3 reads TGTGCCAGCAGCTTTTCAGACAGTTCTCATGGCTACACCTTC.

The chain links TRBV6-1 to TRBJ2-7; D gene unclear. From germline, CDR1 is MNHNS and CDR2 SASEGT. The CDR3 spans 14 residues. V gave up 6 bases and J gave up 0 bases, with 12 bases separating them. The CDR3 coding sequence is TGTGCCAGCAGCCCTTCGAGCTACTCCTACGAGCAGTACTTC. This encodes CASSPSSYSYEQYF.

The rearrangement joins TRBV4-1 to TRBJ2-7, with D unclear. Germline values: CDR1 MGHRA, CDR2 YSYEKL. CDR3 length: 18 amino acids. V dropped 0 bases and J dropped 5 bases, with 23 bases sitting between them. The CDR3 loop reads CASSQDPPNYPFPDEQYF. The CDR3, as DNA: TGCGCCAGCAGCCAAGATCCCCCGAATTATCCGTTTCCTGACGAGCAGTACTTC.

The chain joins TRBV6-5 to TRBJ2-3, with 7 bases matching TRBD1. V lost 5 bases and J lost 5; bases outside the gene matches: 7. CDR1 is MNHEY, CDR2 SVGAGI, per germline. The CDR3 runs to 14 residues. The CDR3 protein is CASSPLTGIDTQYF. The CDR3 DNA reads TGTGCCAGCAGTCCCCTGACAGGGATAGATACGCAGTATTTT.

V and J are TRBV6-6 and TRBJ1-6; 8 bases map to TRBD1. The J segment lost 10 bases and the V segment lost 2 bases, leaving 7 bases of the junction unmatched. The CDR3 length is 15 residues. Germline CDR1 is MNHNY and CDR2 is SVGAGI (reference sequence). The CDR3 sequence is CASSYIKTGESPLHF. The CDR3 DNA follows: TGTGCCAGCAGTTACATAAAGACAGGGGAGTCACCCCTCCACTTT.

The chain has TRBV5-1 and TRBJ1-1; 7 positions match TRBD1. The junction had 6 bases not matched to a gene; V was cut back by 3 bases and J by 4 bases. From germline, CDR1 is SGHRS and CDR2 YFSETQ. This CDR3 region has 14 residues. In DNA form, the CDR3 reads TGCGCCAGCAGCTATGACAGGGCGGGCACTGAAGCTTTCTTT. It is translated as CASSYDRAGTEAFF.

V gene TRBV5-4 combines with J gene TRBJ1-1; TRBD1 might be the D (5 bases). CDR1 SGHNT and CDR2 YYREEE come from the germline V gene (reference sequence). CDR3 length: 15 amino acids. Trimming removed 0 bases at V and 3 bases at J, with 12 bases between. The CDR3 is CASSLGEDIDTEAFF. The DNA for the CDR3 is TGTGCCAGCAGCTTGGGTGAGGACATAGACACTGAAGCTTTCTTT.

The chain couples TRBV7-9 to TRBJ2-7; 9 positions match TRBD1. V trimming: 5 bases; J trimming: 3 bases; junction bases outside the gene matches: 5. Germline values: CDR1 SEHNR, CDR2 FQNEAQ (reference sequence). There are 14 residues in the CDR3. The CDR3 protein is CASSDDRGVYEQYF. CDR3 coding DNA: TGTGCCAGCAGCGATGACAGGGGGGTCTACGAGCAGTACTTC.

This chain connects TRBV27 to TRBJ1-6, with D unclear. Trimming shortened V by 2 bases and J by 7 bases, and 18 bases separated the two germline ends. Germline V gene lookup returns CDR1 MNHEY and CDR2 SMNVEV (reference sequence). The CDR3 contains 17 residues. CDR3 residues: CASSLRPGPTPNSPLHF. Here the CDR3 DNA reads TGTGCCAGCAGTTTACGGCCAGGTCCTACCCCCAATTCACCCCTCCACTTT.

The chain is built from TRBV19 and TRBJ2-1; 12 nucleotides align to TRBD2. The CDR3 runs to 16 residues. Germline lookup yields CDR1 LNHDA and CDR2 SQIVND (reference sequence). The V and J ends lost 4 bases and 12 bases, in that order; junction bases with no gene match: 13. The CDR3 region is CASSSRTSGKGMAQFF. The CDR3, as DNA: TGTGCCAGTAGTAGCCGGACTAGCGGGAAAGGAATGGCGCAGTTCTTC.

This clone was detected once. The J gene is TRBJ2-7, the V gene TRBV6-5; D perhaps matches TRBD2 (5 bases). The CDR3 sequence is 13 residues long. Trimming stripped 6 bases from V and 5 bases from J, with 14 bases between. In germline, CDR1 is MNHEY, CDR2 SVGAGI. The CDR3 reads CASSRGARDEQYF. Written as DNA, the CDR3 is TGTGCCAGCAGCCGGGGTGCGAGGGACGAGCAGTACTTC.

The chain couples TRBV6-4 to TRBJ2-7, with unresolved D. This CDR3 has 14 amino acids. CDR1 is MRHNA and CDR2 is SNTAGT in the germline V gene. V was cut by 3 bases and J by 3 bases, with 12 bases left in between. CDR3: CASSEERERYEQYF. For the CDR3, the DNA is TGTGCCAGCAGTGAAGAAAGGGAACGCTACGAGCAGTACTTC.

The chain couples TRBV4-2 to TRBJ1-1; D gene ambiguous. V gave up 1 base and J gave up 8 bases, with 11 bases separating them. The CDR3 covers 13 residues. Germline values: CDR1 LGHNA, CDR2 YNFKEQ. The DNA for the CDR3 is TGTGCCAGCAGCCAAGTCGCAACGGGAGAAGCTTTCTTT. Residues: CASSQVATGEAFF.

This chain joins TRBV19 and TRBJ1-1, with a weak D call TRBD1 (5 bases). The CDR3 covers 16 residues. Germline V gene data show CDR1 as LNHDA and CDR2 as SQIVND (reference sequence). Deletions cut 0 bases from V and 1 base from J, with 12 bases between. Written as DNA, the CDR3 is TGTGCCAGTAGTATAGAGGGCAGGGCGACGAACACTGAAGCTTTCTTT. This gives the protein CASSIEGRATNTEAFF. The whole variable domain, remainder taken from reference TRBV19 and TRBJ1-1, is DGGITQSPKYLFRKEGQNVTLSCEQNLNHDAMYWYRQDPGQGLRLIYYSQIVNDFQKGDIAEGYSVSREKKESFPLTVTSAQKNPTAFYLCASSIEGRATNTEAFFGQGTRLTVV.

The chain combines TRBV4-2 with TRBJ2-7; the D is unclear. Germline V lookup: CDR1 LGHNA, CDR2 YNFKEQ. The CDR3 runs 14 residues. V was shortened by 4 bases and J by 5 bases, with 15 bases between the two germline ends. CDR3 sequence: CASSPTEGLNEQYF. DNA for the CDR3: TGTGCCAGCAGCCCTACGGAAGGGTTGAACGAGCAGTACTTC.

The rearrangement joins TRBV10-2 to TRBJ2-3; 12 nucleotides align to TRBD2. Losses at the gene ends were 3 bases for V and 5 bases for J; bases not matched to a gene: 3. The CDR3 runs 15 residues. Germline V CDR1 and CDR2: WSHSY, SAAADI. CDR3 amino acids: CASSELAGGRDTQYF. CDR3 DNA sequence: TGCGCCAGCAGTGAACTAGCGGGGGGCAGAGATACGCAGTATTTT.

V gene TRBV6-5 combines with J gene TRBJ1-5, with TRBD1 as a possible D gene (6 bases). CDR1 is MNHEY, CDR2 SVGAGI, per germline. This CDR3 spans 16 amino acids. The V gene lost 4 bases and the J gene lost 0 bases, with 13 bases spanning the gap. The CDR3 reads CASSFTGSLSNQPQHF. CDR3 nucleotides: TGTGCCAGCAGTTTCACAGGGTCACTTAGCAATCAGCCCCAGCATTTT.

V and J are TRBV5-1 and TRBJ2-7, with 8 positions matching TRBD1. Losses at the gene ends were 4 bases for V and 0 bases for J; bases not matched to a gene: 3. Germline V gene sequence: CDR1 SGHRS, CDR2 YFSETQ. The CDR3 contains 14 residues. CDR3 region: CASSPDRASYEQYF. CDR3 DNA sequence: TGCGCCAGCAGCCCGGACAGGGCCTCCTACGAGCAGTACTTC.

This clone was picked up a small number of times. This sequence joins TRBV7-6 and TRBJ2-3; D uncertain. Germline CDR1 is SGHVS and CDR2 is FNYEAQ. The CDR3 sequence is 14 residues long. V lost 4 bases and J lost 2, with 10 bases in between. The CDR3 nucleotides read TGTGCCAGCAGCTCCCTCGGATTCACAGATACGCAGTATTTT. It translates to CASSSLGFTDTQYF.

The genes are TRBV30 and TRBJ2-7; the match to TRBD1 covers 7 bases. Germline-derived CDR1 and CDR2 are GTSNPN and SVGIG (reference sequence). V shed 8 bases and J 2 bases; nucleotides not matched to a gene: 9. The CDR3 runs to 13 residues. As DNA, the CDR3 is TGTGCCGCCTTGTGGGACAGACCCTACGAGCAGTACTTC. Amino acids: CAALWDRPYEQYF.

This chain connects TRBV2 to TRBJ1-4; 8 nucleotides agree with TRBD1. The V gene's germline CDR1 is SNHLY and CDR2 FYNNEI. The CDR3 runs 11 residues. The CDR3 here is CADREGGKLFF. The CDR3 region has the DNA TGTGCGGACAGGGAAGGTGGAAAACTGTTTTTT. Complete variable domain (other parts from reference TRBV2 and TRBJ1-4): EPEVTQTPSHQVTQMGQEVILRCVPISNHLYFYWYRQILGQKVEFLVSFYNNEISEKSEIFDDQFSVERPDGSNFTLKIRSTKLEDSAMYFCADREGGKLFFGSGTQLSVL.

V gene TRBV2 combines with J gene TRBJ1-6; tentatively, D is TRBD1 (5 bases). Trimming pared 4 bases from V and 0 bases from J, leaving 10 bases between. CDR1 is SNHLY and CDR2 is FYNNEI in the germline V gene. The CDR3 runs to 16 residues. This chain's CDR3 is CASSVRGNSYNSPLHF. Written as DNA, the CDR3 is TGTGCCAGCAGTGTGAGGGGAAACTCCTATAATTCACCCCTCCACTTT.